This T cell receptor beta chain was sequenced during a study of blood T cell repertoires in COVID-19. As for the study in general: There were acute and convalescent COVID-19 samples, and they came from the United States, Italy and Spain.

Assay: immunoSEQ multiplex PCR; the TCRdb copy retains only in-frame clones and omits some. The sample shows approximately 200,000 clones, approximately 78% of them seen only once. Each participant's cohort was designated according to participant-reported clinical history. With 2 bases removed from V and 6 bases from J, the gap between germline ends came to 10 bases. The CDR3 consists of 13 residues. CDR1 and CDR2 (germline): SNHLY, FYNNEI. This TCR derives from a man aged 35-49 years who had recovered from COVID-19. The sequencing input was PBMCs or T cells enriched from blood (not recorded which). The gene calls are TRBV2 and TRBJ1-1, with TRBD1 as a possible D gene (6 bases). CDR3 region: CASSEWGGPEAFF. The CDR3 DNA follows: TGTGCCAGCAGTGAATGGGGGGGCCCTGAAGCTTTCTTT.